These T cell receptor beta chains were read from a single sample in a study of beta chain features in type 1 diabetes. Some clones are missing from TCRdb's copy, which holds only in-frame ones; the method was immunoSEQ multiplex PCR. This sample has about 320,000 clones, with 11% to 15% found just once. The material sequenced was central memory CD4+ T cells from blood. These receptors were obtained from a man aged 25-45 years in good health. Each CDR3 is given with its conserved first and last residue. D genes are given only for firm matches. Some rows have no size entry. The others give once, few or many, or a class for an expanded clone.

NA	few	TRBV7-7	TRBJ2-5	CASSAGNQGLETQYF	TGTGCCAGCAGCGCAGGAAATCAGGGTTTGGAGACCCAGTACTTC
NA	NA	TRBV7-9	TRBJ2-3	CASRLQGPDTQYF	TGTGCCAGCAGATTACAAGGGCCAGATACGCAGTATTTT
NA	NA	TRBV11-2	TRBJ2-1	CASSSSAGTYNEQFF	TGTGCCAGCAGCTCGTCCGCCGGAACCTACAATGAGCAGTTCTTC
NA	few	TRBV18	TRBJ1-4	CASSRGDGNEKLFF	TGTGCCAGCTCACGGGGGGACGGAAATGAAAAACTGTTTTTT
TRBD1	NA	TRBV14	TRBJ1-1	CASSQRDRVMNTEAFF	TGTGCCAGCAGCCAGCGGGACAGAGTCATGAACACTGAAGCTTTCTTT
TRBD1	many	TRBV9	TRBJ2-1	CASSPHVGGTGSRNEQFF	TGTGCCAGCAGCCCCCATGTGGGGGGGACAGGGTCACGGAATGAGCAGTTCTTC
NA	many	TRBV19	TRBJ2-3	CASSTHGKWRPTDTQYF	TGTGCCAGTAGTACCCACGGGAAGTGGCGCCCCACAGATACGCAGTATTTT
NA	NA	TRBV6-6	TRBJ2-1	CATTGRSSYNEQFF	TGTGCCACCACGGGACGGTCCTCCTACAATGAGCAGTTCTTC
NA	NA	TRBV25-1	TRBJ2-1	CASSEYQGGDSDKNEQFF	TGTGCCAGCAGTGAATATCAAGGGGGAGACTCGGATAAGAATGAGCAGTTCTTC
NA	few	TRBV5-6	TRBJ1-2	CASSQPGRRDYGYTF	TGTGCCAGCAGCCAACCGGGACGGAGGGACTATGGCTACACCTTC
TRBD1	NA	TRBV4-2	TRBJ2-3	CASSQDQQGDTQYF	TGTGCCAGCAGCCAAGATCAACAGGGGGATACGCAGTATTTT
NA	NA	TRBV6-5	TRBJ1-1	CASGLRQGNTEAFF	TGTGCCAGCGGGCTCAGGCAGGGAAACACTGAAGCTTTCTTT
TRBD2	few	TRBV6-1	TRBJ2-1	CASSAGLAGGPNEQFF	TGTGCCAGCAGTGCCGGACTAGCGGGAGGGCCAAATGAGCAGTTCTTC
NA	many	TRBV15	TRBJ1-6	CATSRAHSPLHF	TGTGCCACCAGCAGAGCCCATTCACCCCTCCACTTT
TRBD1	many	TRBV11-2	TRBJ1-1	CASSLDLDRRNTEAFF	TGTGCCAGCAGCTTAGATCTGGACAGGAGGAACACTGAAGCTTTCTTT
NA	NA	TRBV15	TRBJ2-5	CATSLSLGSETQYF	TGTGCCACCAGCCTCTCCCTAGGCTCAGAGACCCAGTACTTC
TRBD2	NA	TRBV27	TRBJ2-2	CASSSPSGEFTGELFF	TGTGCCAGCAGTTCCCCTAGCGGGGAATTCACCGGGGAGCTGTTTTTT
NA	NA	TRBV11-3	TRBJ2-3	CASSSLSTDTQYF	TGTGCCAGCAGCTCCCTTAGCACAGATACGCAGTATTTT
TRBD1	few	TRBV2	TRBJ2-1	CASSGTGGLFSSEQFF	TGTGCCAGCAGTGGGACAGGGGGTTTATTTTCCAGTGAGCAGTTCTTC
TRBD2	NA	TRBV7-6	TRBJ2-1	CASSLRREGRSEQFF	TGTGCCAGCAGCTTAAGGCGGGAGGGCCGAAGTGAGCAGTTCTTC
NA	few	TRBV19	TRBJ2-1	CASSIGPPEYNEQFF	TGTGCCAGTAGTATTGGGCCCCCGGAGTACAATGAGCAGTTCTTC
NA	NA	TRBV13	TRBJ2-2	CASSLRAINTGELFF	TGTGCCAGCAGCTTAAGGGCGATTAACACCGGGGAGCTGTTTTTT
NA	few	TRBV4-2	TRBJ2-3	CASSLGRRITDTQYF	TGTGCCAGCAGCCTGGGACGGAGGATCACAGATACGCAGTATTTT
TRBD2	NA	TRBV5-6	TRBJ2-1	CASSLATGREQFF	TGTGCCAGCAGCTTGGCAACCGGGAGGGAGCAGTTCTTC
NA	NA	TRBV18	TRBJ2-2	CASSPPGPMNTGELFF	TGTGCCAGCTCACCACCGGGACCGATGAACACCGGGGAGCTGTTTTTT
TRBD2	NA	TRBV4-2	TRBJ2-2	CASSQGGGLHTGELFF	TGTGCCAGCAGCCAAGGGGGGGGACTCCACACCGGGGAGCTGTTTTTT
NA	NA	TRBV29-1	TRBJ1-2	CSVEGSNYGYTF	TGCAGCGTTGAAGGCAGTAACTATGGCTACACCTTC
NA	NA	TRBV29-1	TRBJ1-1	CSVMAGLMNTEAFF	TGCAGCGTGATGGCAGGGCTTATGAACACTGAAGCTTTCTTT
NA	NA	TRBV5-6	TRBJ1-2	CASSGGSYGYTF	TGTGCCAGCAGCGGCGGTTCGTATGGCTACACCTTC
TRBD2	NA	TRBV5-1	TRBJ2-5	CASASGGLGETQYF	TGCGCCAGCGCTAGCGGGGGCCTGGGAGAGACCCAGTACTTC